The sequence of this TCR beta chain was determined in a study of blood T cell repertoires in COVID-19. Germline values: CDR1 SGDLS, CDR2 YYNGEE. CDR3 length: 14 residues. V was cut by 4 bases and J by 5 bases, with 13 bases left in between. Patients at the Seattle site were enrolled during active infection and followed longitudinally. Clones were read by immunoSEQ multiplex PCR, and TCRdb kept only the in-frame ones, dropping some. This table has 150,000 to 200,000 clones, 93% appearing once. This chain connects TRBV9 to TRBJ1-3; tentative D call: TRBD1 (6 bases). The TCR comes from a woman aged 55-69 years with COVID-19, enrolled during active disease. Sequencing input: peripheral blood. This chain's CDR3 is CASSYRDLRNTIYF. CDR3 sequence (DNA): TGTGCCAGCAGCTACAGGGACCTAAGAAACACCATATATTTT.